This TCR beta chain stems from a study of shared clonotypes between healthy human individuals. Study-level points and caveats: Generation probabilities were higher for clonotypes shared across all four sorted-subset donors than for unshared ones. A generally larger estimated richness was seen in naive subsets than in memory subsets.

Only CD45RO-negative cells positively selected for CCR7 counted as naive CD8 cells, so terminally differentiated effector memory CD45RA+ cells were excluded. Study donors comprised healthy, HIV-negative adults devoid of recent acute infection or vaccination. About this clone itself: Its antigen is not known.

The protocol was immunoSEQ multiplex PCR, while the TCRdb copy is restricted to in-frame clones and leaves out a portion. The repertoire consists of some 630,000 clones, with about 95% occurring once and the leading ten covering approximately 0.1%. The CDR3 is made up of 15 amino acids. V shed 4 bases and J shed 0 bases, with 13 bases lying between them. Germline lookup yields CDR1 SQVTM and CDR2 ANQGSEA. Sequenced sample: naive CD8+ T cells sorted from blood. The TCR sequence derives from a woman under 40 in good health. The V call is TRBV29-1, the J call TRBJ1-3; D not certain. CDR3 sequence reads: CSVGWRTPSGNTIYF. The DNA for the CDR3 is TGCAGCGTTGGATGGAGGACTCCCTCTGGAAACACCATATATTTT.